Below, one T cell receptor (beta chain) is given with its context. This sample stems from a study of blood T cell repertoires in COVID-19. TCRdb's table, derived via immunoSEQ multiplex PCR, lists solely in-frame clones and lacks some. The sample carries some 83,000 clones, about 92% recorded once. Trimming cost V 3 bases and J 3 bases, with 17 bases left between them. Germline loops: CDR1 ENHRY, CDR2 SYGVKD. The CDR3 runs to 16 residues. Source material: peripheral blood. The TCR originated in a man between 45 and 60 years old with acute or convalescent COVID-19. This chain connects TRBV10-3 to TRBJ1-2; perhaps TRBD1 as D (6 bases). CDR3 DNA sequence: TGTGCCATCAGTGAACCCGGAGGGGGGGCCGACTATGGCTACACCTTC. It codes for CAISEPGGGADYGYTF.